The next 9 T cell receptor beta chains were all read from a single sample in a study of blood T cell repertoires in COVID-19. The protocol was immunoSEQ multiplex PCR, while the TCRdb copy is restricted to in-frame clones and leaves out a portion. The sample records around 150,000 clones, 80% to 90% being singletons. The material sequenced was peripheral blood. These receptors were obtained from a man in his sixties with active or convalescent COVID-19.

In its sample, this clone was seen once. The chain recombines TRBV28 with TRBJ2-7, with D possibly being TRBD2 (6 bases). This CDR3 is 15 amino acids long. Germline V gene sequence: CDR1 MDHEN, CDR2 SYDVKM. V was cut by 6 bases and J by 0 bases, with 15 bases left in between. CDR3: CASRRLTSTSYEQYF. The CDR3 region has the DNA TGTGCCAGCAGACGACTCACTAGCACCTCCTACGAGCAGTACTTC.

This clone came up once. This rearrangement joins TRBV28 to TRBJ1-6, with D maybe TRBD1 (6 bases). Trimming took off 6 bases at V and 7 bases at J, with 16 bases between the two ends. Germline assignment: CDR1 MDHEN and CDR2 SYDVKM. The CDR3 contains 15 residues. The CDR3 DNA reads as TGTGCCAGCAGACCACAGGGCTTTCAGAATTCACCCCTCCACTTT. Protein: CASRPQGFQNSPLHF. Filled out from reference TRBV28 and TRBJ1-6, the complete variable domain reads DVKVTQSSRYLVKRTGEKVFLECVQDMDHENMFWYRQDPGLGLRLIYFSYDVKMKEKGDIPEGYSVSREKKERFSLILESASTNQTSMYLCASRPQGFQNSPLHFGNGTRLTVT.

The V call is TRBV6-1, the J call TRBJ2-7, with 8 bases matching TRBD2. CDR1 is MNHNS, CDR2 SASEGT, per germline. The CDR3 runs 13 residues. J was trimmed by 5 bases and V by 5 bases; bases with no gene match: 5. CDR3 bases: TGTGCCAGCAGTTATGGTAGCGGGAACGAGCAGTACTTC. It specifies CASSYGSGNEQYF.

The genes are TRBV7-2 and TRBJ1-4; no clear D. The CDR3 totals 12 residues. CDR1 and CDR2 from the germline V gene are SGHTA and FQGNSA. V was clipped by 5 bases and J by 8 bases, with 9 bases between them. The CDR3 is CASSPRGEKLFF. Written as DNA, the CDR3 is TGTGCCAGCAGCCCCCGAGGGGAAAAACTGTTTTTT.

V and J are TRBV28 and TRBJ2-7, with D perhaps matching TRBD2 (7 bases). Trimming took 6 bases from V and 1 from J, leaving 13 bases between them. The CDR3 length is 14 residues. CDR1 is MDHEN and CDR2 is SYDVKM in the germline V gene. CDR3 amino acids: CASSPGGTSYEQYF. The CDR3 DNA follows: TGTGCCAGCAGCCCGGGGGGCACTTCCTACGAGCAGTACTTC. Together with reference TRBV28 and TRBJ2-7, the CDR3 gives the full variable domain: DVKVTQSSRYLVKRTGEKVFLECVQDMDHENMFWYRQDPGLGLRLIYFSYDVKMKEKGDIPEGYSVSREKKERFSLILESASTNQTSMYLCASSPGGTSYEQYFGPGTRLTVT.

The rearrangement joins TRBV6-5 to TRBJ2-7; 9 bases are a match to TRBD1. CDR1 is MNHEY, CDR2 SVGAGI, per germline. The CDR3 contains 16 residues. V shed 4 bases and J 2 bases; nucleotides not matched to a gene: 9. Written as DNA, the CDR3 is TGTGCCAGCAGTTTTTCTTCCGGGACAGGGACCTACGAGCAGTACTTC. The encoded protein is CASSFSSGTGTYEQYF.

The V call is TRBV28, the J call TRBJ1-4; 7 bases agree with TRBD1. V lost 6 bases to trimming and J lost 2 bases; unmatched junction nucleotides: 9. Germline V gene lookup returns CDR1 MDHEN and CDR2 SYDVKM. The CDR3 length is 16 residues. CDR3 sequence reads: CASSETGRSTNEKLFF. DNA for the CDR3: TGTGCCAGCAGCGAGACAGGGAGGTCCACTAATGAAAAACTGTTTTTT.

This chain joins TRBV11-2 and TRBJ2-7, with TRBD2 matching over 8 bases. CDR1 and CDR2 (germline): SGHAT, FQNNGV. The CDR3 has 15 amino acids. V was clipped by 5 bases and J by 2 bases; unmatched bases: 8. The CDR3 nucleotides read TGTGCCAGCAGCCCAACCCGGGGGGGGCCCTACGAGCAGTACTTC. Amino acids: CASSPTRGGPYEQYF.

This chain uses TRBV7-2 with TRBJ1-5; 12 bases agree with TRBD1. V lost 5 bases, J lost 6 bases, and 8 bases stayed unmatched. From germline, CDR1 is SGHTA and CDR2 FQGNSA. This CDR3 is built from 16 residues. The CDR3 is CASSPQGQGAGQPQHF. The DNA of the CDR3 is TGTGCCAGCAGCCCCCAGGGACAGGGGGCGGGTCAGCCCCAGCATTTT. The full variable domain, completed using reference TRBV7-2 and TRBJ1-5, is GAGVSQSPSNKVTEKGKDVELRCDPISGHTALYWYRQSLGQGLEFLIYFQGNSAPDKSGLPSDRFSAERTGGSVSTLTIQRTQQEDSAVYLCASSPQGQGAGQPQHFGDGTRLSIL.